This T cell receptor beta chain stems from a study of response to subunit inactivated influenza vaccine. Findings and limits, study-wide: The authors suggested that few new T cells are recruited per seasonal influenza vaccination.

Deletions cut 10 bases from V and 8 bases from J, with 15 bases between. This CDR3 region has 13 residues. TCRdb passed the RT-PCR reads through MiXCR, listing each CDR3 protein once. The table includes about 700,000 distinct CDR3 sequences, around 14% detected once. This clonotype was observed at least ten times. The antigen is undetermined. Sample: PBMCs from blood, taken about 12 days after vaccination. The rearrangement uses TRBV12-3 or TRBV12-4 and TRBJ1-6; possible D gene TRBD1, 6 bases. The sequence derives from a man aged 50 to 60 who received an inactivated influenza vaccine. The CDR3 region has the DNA TGTGCCACCTCGGAGAGGGGGGATTCACCCCTCCACTTT. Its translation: CATSERGDSPLHF.